The present T cell receptor beta chain was sequenced within a study of Graves' ophthalmopathy and Graves' hyperthyroidism. Amplifying from RNA transcripts, the study obtained TCR beta CDR3 regions. Second-round multiplex PCR followed a first-round RT-PCR using HTBI primers. In TCRdb, the multiplex PCR reads were re-called with MiXCR into one record per CDR3 protein. Of 500,000 to 700,000 distinct CDR3 sequences detected, less than 40% appear once; the ten largest clones hold about 4.6%. The CDR3 loop spans 13 amino acids. Germline assignment: CDR1 MNHNS and CDR2 SASEGT. Trimming shortened V by 5 bases and J by 4 bases, and 11 bases separated the two germline ends. Hyperthyroidism in these 18- to 65-year-old patients was newly diagnosed, lasting under 2 months. Uncontrolled infections, pregnancy, lactation or other autoimmune diseases led to patient exclusion. The diagnosis was founded upon clinical symptoms, serum thyroxine, TRAb, thyroid ultrasound and orbital computed tomography.

Many counts were recorded for this clonotype. Material: peripheral blood or thyroid tissue (not recorded which). V usage is TRBV6-1 and J usage is TRBJ1-2; D is possibly TRBD1 (6 bases). This receptor was identified in an adult man with Graves' hyperthyroidism. CDR3 bases: TGTGCCAGCAGTCCTACAGGGTCCTATGGCTACACCTTC. Translation: CASSPTGSYGYTF.